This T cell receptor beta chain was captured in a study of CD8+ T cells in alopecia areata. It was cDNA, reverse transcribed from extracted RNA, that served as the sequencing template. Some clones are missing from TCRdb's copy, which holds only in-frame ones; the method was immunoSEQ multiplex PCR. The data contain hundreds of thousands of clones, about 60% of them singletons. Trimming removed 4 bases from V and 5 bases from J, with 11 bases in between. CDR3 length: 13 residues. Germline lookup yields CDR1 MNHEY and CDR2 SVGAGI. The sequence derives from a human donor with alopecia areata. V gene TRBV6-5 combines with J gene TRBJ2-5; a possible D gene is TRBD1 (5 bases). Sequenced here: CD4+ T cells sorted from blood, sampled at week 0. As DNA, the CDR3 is TGTGCCAGCAGTTCTCTCAGGGTCGAGACCCAGTACTTC. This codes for CASSSLRVETQYF.